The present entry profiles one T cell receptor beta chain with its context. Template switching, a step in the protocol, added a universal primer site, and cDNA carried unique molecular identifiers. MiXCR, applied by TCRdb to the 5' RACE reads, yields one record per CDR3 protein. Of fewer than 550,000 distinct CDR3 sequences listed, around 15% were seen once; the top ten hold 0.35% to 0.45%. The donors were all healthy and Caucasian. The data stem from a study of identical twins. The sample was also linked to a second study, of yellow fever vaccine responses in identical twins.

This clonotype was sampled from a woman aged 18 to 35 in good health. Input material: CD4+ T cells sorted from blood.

The CDR3 reads CSVGGSYYNEQFF. In DNA, the CDR3 is TGCAGCGTTGGGGGTTCTTACTACAATGAGCAGTTCTTC. The gene calls are TRBV29-1 and TRBJ2-1, with unresolved D. Trimming cost V 4 bases and J 3 bases, with 10 bases left between them. The germline V gene has CDR1 SQVTM and CDR2 ANQGSEA. The CDR3 consists of 13 residues.